The 20 T cell receptor beta chains below were found in one sample sequenced in a study of CD8 T cells in Susac syndrome. An amount of RNA that ranged from roughly 0.45 to 1 ug was reverse transcribed with random hexamers. TCRdb re-called the immunoSEQ multiplex PCR reads through MiXCR, storing one row per CDR3 protein. The sample shows over 130,000 distinct CDR3 sequences, around 95% of them seen only once. The sequencing input was CD4+ T cells from PBMCs. Receptors were obtained from a human donor with Susac syndrome.

CDR3 sequence reads: CASSQGLRTEAFF. The CDR3 DNA reads as TGTGCCAGCAGCCAGGGTCTACGGACTGAAGCTTTCTTT. V usage is TRBV14 and J usage is TRBJ1-1; the D is unclear. This CDR3 contains 13 residues. With 3 bases removed from V and 5 bases from J, the gap between germline ends came to 10 bases. Germline V gene sequence: CDR1 SGHDN, CDR2 FVKESK.

The CDR3 nucleotides are TGTGCCAGCAGCTTAGGGCAGGGGCAATGGGAGCAGTACTTC. Translated: CASSLGQGQWEQYF. This sequence joins TRBV11-2 and TRBJ2-7; D possibly corresponds to TRBD1 (6 bases). Germline values: CDR1 SGHAT, CDR2 FQNNGV. The CDR3 has 14 residues. The ends were cut back, 1 base at V and 7 bases at J, with 14 bases in the middle.

The chain is built from TRBV20-1 and TRBJ2-1; 8 bases match TRBD2. Germline-derived CDR1 and CDR2 are DFQATT and SNEGSKA (reference sequence). The V gene end was trimmed by 5 bases and the J gene end by 11 bases; junction bases not matched to a gene: 17. This CDR3 contains 15 residues. The CDR3: CSAPNLAGPVAQQFF. The CDR3 region has the DNA TGCAGTGCTCCGAATTTAGCGGGACCAGTGGCCCAGCAGTTCTTC.

The chain employs TRBV19 and TRBJ2-3; D is perhaps TRBD2 (5 bases). The CDR3 sequence is 13 residues long. Between the trimmed V and J ends, which lost 3 bases and 6 bases, there was a span of 10 bases. Germline CDR1 and CDR2: LNHDA and SQIVND (reference sequence). The DNA for the CDR3 is TGTGCCAGTAGTATCGGGGTACGGGATACGCAGTATTTT. Translation: CASSIGVRDTQYF.

The chain couples TRBV9 to TRBJ1-6; tentative D call: TRBD1 (6 bases). Trimming pared 5 bases from V and 7 bases from J, leaving 13 bases between. This CDR3 has 14 residues. Per germline, CDR1 SGDLS and CDR2 YYNGEE. This chain's CDR3 is CASRSQGRNSPLHF. The CDR3 DNA follows: TGTGCCAGCAGATCACAGGGACGGAATTCACCCCTCCACTTT.

The chain has TRBV7-2 and TRBJ1-5; TRBD1 matches 7 bases. In germline, CDR1 is SGHTA, CDR2 FQGNSA. The CDR3 runs 18 residues. Unmatched junction bases numbered 15, after V lost 1 base and J lost 6 bases. CDR3 bases: TGTGCCAGCAGCTTAGGGCCACAGAGAGGGGGCTGGGGTCAGCCCCAGCATTTT. Protein: CASSLGPQRGGWGQPQHF.

The chain combines TRBV11-3 with TRBJ1-2; 8 bases match TRBD1. Germline V gene data show CDR1 as SGHNT and CDR2 as YENEEA. V lost 6 bases to trimming and J lost 14 bases; unmatched junction nucleotides: 5. The CDR3 runs 10 residues. CDR3 nucleotide sequence: TGTGCCAGCAGATGGACAGGGTTGACCTTC. Amino acids: CASRWTGLTF.

The chain couples TRBV10-3 to TRBJ2-6; 9 nucleotides line up with TRBD1. Per germline, CDR1 ENHRY and CDR2 SYGVKD. The CDR3 has 17 amino acids. V lost 5 bases and J lost 1; bases outside the gene matches: 6. The CDR3 sequence: CAISPGTGTSGANVLTF. The CDR3 nucleotides read TGTGCCATCAGTCCCGGGACAGGGACGTCTGGGGCCAACGTCCTGACTTTC.

The rearrangement joins TRBV28 to TRBJ2-1; TRBD2 matches at 10 bases. V shed 7 bases and J 10 bases; nucleotides not matched to a gene: 7. CDR3 length: 13 amino acids. The germline CDR1 and CDR2 sequences are MDHEN and SYDVKM. CDR3 sequence: CASTSGGLREQFF. As DNA, the CDR3 is TGTGCCAGCACTAGCGGGGGCCTCCGGGAGCAGTTCTTC.

The chain has TRBV3-1 and TRBJ2-1, with TRBD2 matching over 8 bases. V gave up 5 bases and J gave up 2 bases; unmatched junction bases: 5. The germline CDR1 and CDR2 sequences are LGHDT and YNNKEL (reference sequence). This CDR3 is built from 15 residues. The CDR3 sequence is CASSYGGGPYNEQFF. CDR3 sequence (DNA): TGTGCCAGCAGCTATGGCGGGGGGCCCTACAATGAGCAGTTCTTC.

This clonotype appeared a single time. The chain couples TRBV7-2 to TRBJ2-3, with TRBD1 as a possible D gene (7 bases). V lost 1 base and J 2 bases, leaving 16 bases between the germline ends. The CDR3 covers 17 residues. Germline-derived CDR1 and CDR2 are SGHTA and FQGNSA. The CDR3 is CASSLGRGDRDTDTQYF. Written as DNA, the CDR3 is TGTGCCAGCAGCTTAGGGAGGGGGGACAGAGACACAGATACGCAGTATTTT.

V usage is TRBV20-1 and J usage is TRBJ2-7, with TRBD2 matching 7 bases. This CDR3 is built from 13 residues. V gave up 3 bases and J gave up 5 bases; unmatched junction bases: 7. Germline CDR1 DFQATT, CDR2 SNEGSKA (reference sequence). CDR3 amino acids: CSASGAGSNEQYF. In DNA form, the CDR3 reads TGCAGTGCTAGCGGAGCGGGATCAAACGAGCAGTACTTC.

This chain uses TRBV5-4 with TRBJ1-3, with 9 bases that match TRBD1. Germline V CDR1 and CDR2: SGHNT, YYREEE (reference sequence). V dropped 4 bases and J dropped 1; count of bases not matched to a gene: 9. The CDR3 has 17 residues. The CDR3 reads CASSHGTGGASGNTIYF. CDR3 bases: TGTGCCAGCAGCCACGGAACAGGGGGCGCTTCTGGAAACACCATATATTTT.

CDR3 region: CSVEVGAGYTF. CDR3 coding DNA: TGCAGCGTTGAAGTTGGGGCGGGCTACACCTTC. V is TRBV29-1 and J is TRBJ1-2; TRBD1 is a possible D gene (5 bases). The germline CDR1 and CDR2 sequences are SQVTM and ANQGSEA. The CDR3 sequence is 11 residues long. V lost 1 base, J lost 8 bases, and 8 bases lay in between.

This rearrangement joins TRBV9 to TRBJ1-2; D remains unclear. The CDR3 totals 13 residues. The V gene's germline CDR1 is SGDLS and CDR2 YYNGEE. Trimming pared 2 bases from V and 2 bases from J, leaving 7 bases between. CDR3 loop: CASSVGVNYGYTF. The CDR3 DNA follows: TGTGCCAGCAGCGTCGGGGTCAACTATGGCTACACCTTC.

V gene TRBV5-1 combines with J gene TRBJ2-5, with D tentatively TRBD1 (6 bases). The CDR3 consists of 16 residues. Deletions cut 3 bases from V and 7 bases from J, with 22 bases between. The germline gives CDR1 SGHRS, CDR2 YFSETQ. The CDR3 nucleotides read TGCGCCAGCAGCTCAACACCAACAGGGACCAGCGGGACCCAGTACTTC. This translates into CASSSTPTGTSGTQYF.

In its sample, this clonotype was seen once. This rearrangement joins TRBV28 to TRBJ1-6; D is perhaps TRBD1 (5 bases). The CDR3 is made up of 12 amino acids. Germline V lookup: CDR1 MDHEN, CDR2 SYDVKM. The germline V and J ends were trimmed by 3 bases and 13 bases, with 10 bases remaining between them. The CDR3 is CASSFKGYPLHF. The CDR3 region has the DNA TGTGCCAGCAGTTTCAAGGGGTACCCCCTCCACTTT.

This rearrangement joins TRBV3-1 to TRBJ2-5; the D call may be TRBD1 or TRBD2 (6 bases each). Germline V gene sequence: CDR1 LGHDT, CDR2 YNNKEL (reference sequence). Trimming removed 6 bases from V and 3 bases from J, with 17 bases in between. The CDR3 length is 15 residues. DNA of the CDR3: TGTGCCAGCAGACTTAGCGGCCAGGGGAAAGAGACCCAGTACTTC. Translated, it gives CASRLSGQGKETQYF.

In its sample, this clonotype was seen once. The chain recombines TRBV5-1 with TRBJ2-1; TRBD2 is a possible D gene (5 bases). Germline loops: CDR1 SGHRS, CDR2 YFSETQ. The CDR3 is 13 amino acids. Trimming pared 2 bases from V and 5 bases from J, leaving 8 bases between. This CDR3 is CASSFSGNNEQFF. The DNA of the CDR3 is TGCGCCAGCAGCTTTTCGGGAAACAATGAGCAGTTCTTC.

The chain is built from TRBV13 and TRBJ2-1; 8 bases align to TRBD1. The CDR3 runs 15 residues. V gave up 3 bases and J gave up 5 bases; unmatched junction bases: 6. Germline lookup yields CDR1 PRHDT and CDR2 FYEKMQ (reference sequence). The CDR3: CASSFTGGLNNEQFF. The CDR3 region has the DNA TGTGCCAGCAGCTTCACAGGGGGGCTAAACAATGAGCAGTTCTTC.